This T cell receptor (beta chain) was observed in a study of control samples from healthy donors and cancer patients. The method was immunoSEQ multiplex PCR; TCRdb's version includes in-frame clones alone and lacks a portion of them. The data show 170,000 or so clones, with just under 95% seen just once and roughly 1.5% held by the top ten. Germline V gene data show CDR1 as LNHDA and CDR2 as SQIVND (reference sequence). This CDR3 has 15 residues. V gave up 5 bases and J gave up 7 bases; unmatched junction bases: 4. Specimen: blood. The origin of this receptor is a man younger than 35 in good health. The chain uses TRBV19 and TRBJ2-1, with TRBD2 identical over 14 bases. The CDR3 DNA sequence: TGTGCCAGTAGTGGACTAGCGGGGGGCGGGAATGAGCAGTTCTTC. Its translation: CASSGLAGGGNEQFF.